A selection of T cell receptor beta chains follows, all from one sample in a study of control samples from healthy donors and cancer patients. Sequencing used immunoSEQ multiplex PCR; TCRdb keeps in-frame clones, though not all of them. The sample lists 130,000 to 150,000 clones, about nine tenths occurring once. The sample consisted of blood. These receptors were taken from a man aged 25-40 years in good health. Each CDR3 is given with its conserved first and last residue. The D gene is left open where the match is weak. The listing skips clone size in some rows; elsewhere it reads once, few, many or a size class.

size: NA; J: TRBJ2-3; V: TRBV19; D: TRBD2; DNA: TGTGCCAGTAGTCTACTAGCGGGGGGGATCACAGATACGCAGTATTTT; CDR3: CASSLLAGGITDTQYF
size: once; J: TRBJ1-2; V: TRBV5-6; D: NA; DNA: TGTGCCAGCAGCTTGGAGGACCGGGCCAACTATGGCTACACCTTC; CDR3: CASSLEDRANYGYTF
size: NA; J: TRBJ1-1; V: TRBV20-1; D: NA; DNA: TGCAGTGCTAGTAGGGGCAGGGTGGGCCGGATATTCAGTACTGAAGCTTTCTTT; CDR3: CSASRGRVGRIFSTEAFF
size: NA; J: TRBJ1-2; V: TRBV9; D: TRBD1; DNA: TGTGCCAGCAGGGAAAACGACAGGGATCCTAACTATGGCTACACCTTC; CDR3: CASRENDRDPNYGYTF
size: NA; J: TRBJ1-1; V: TRBV9; D: NA; DNA: TGTGCCAGCAGCGTAGGGGGACGGAACACTGAAGCTTTCTTT; CDR3: CASSVGGRNTEAFF
size: NA; J: TRBJ2-7; V: TRBV6-2/TRBV6-3; D: TRBD2; DNA: TGTGCCAGCAGCCTTAAGGGACTAGCGGGGGGGCCTCCGAGGAACGAGCAGTACTTC; CDR3: CASSLKGLAGGPPRNEQYF
size: once; J: TRBJ2-3; V: TRBV19; D: TRBD1; DNA: TGTGCCAGTAGTATAGGGACCCGGGGGCAGGGGGCGACAGATACGCAGTATTTT; CDR3: CASSIGTRGQGATDTQYF
size: NA; J: TRBJ1-1; V: TRBV28; D: NA; DNA: TGTGCCAGCAGCCCAAGGGACCCCCTATACACTGAAGCTTTCTTT; CDR3: CASSPRDPLYTEAFF
size: once; J: TRBJ2-2; V: TRBV6-5; D: NA; DNA: TGTGCCAGCAGTTACAACAGCCTTGGCCACACCGGGGAGCTGTTTTTT; CDR3: CASSYNSLGHTGELFF
size: once; J: TRBJ2-7; V: TRBV5-1; D: TRBD2; DNA: TGCGCCAGCAGATTGACCGGGACTAGCGCCTCCTACGAGCAGTACTTC; CDR3: CASRLTGTSASYEQYF